This is a list of T cell receptor beta chains from one sample in a study of T cell changes during pregnancy in multiple sclerosis. Method: immunoSEQ multiplex PCR; TCRdb's copy keeps in-frame clones and lacks some. The sample lists 80,000 to 130,000 clones, around 93% occurring once. The source material was peripheral blood, sampled before pregnancy. The receptors originated from a female donor with multiple sclerosis, enrolled in a pregnancy study. Each CDR3 is given with its conserved first and last residue. The order of the fields is V gene, D gene, J gene, CDR3 length, clone size, CDR3 DNA, CDR3 protein. D genes are given only for firm matches. A clone size is listed for some rows: how often the clone was seen (once, few, many), or a class if it is expanded.

V gene: TRBV7-2; D gene: NA; J gene: TRBJ1-1; CDR3 length: 14; clone size: NA; CDR3 DNA: TGTGCCAGCAGCTTATGGGGGGTTGACACTGAAGCTTTCTTT; CDR3 protein: CASSLWGVDTEAFF
V gene: TRBV6-1; D gene: NA; J gene: TRBJ1-1; CDR3 length: 14; clone size: NA; CDR3 DNA: TGTGCCAGCATCGCGGCCACTACAGGGACTGAAGCTTTCTTT; CDR3 protein: CASIAATTGTEAFF
V gene: TRBV10-3; D gene: NA; J gene: TRBJ2-4; CDR3 length: 12; clone size: NA; CDR3 DNA: TGTGCCATCAGTGAAGGGGGTGGGATTCAGTACTTC; CDR3 protein: CAISEGGGIQYF
V gene: TRBV6-1; D gene: TRBD2; J gene: TRBJ2-7; CDR3 length: 15; clone size: NA; CDR3 DNA: TGTGCCAGCAGAGTGTCTAGCGGGAGCTCCTACGAGCAGTACTTC; CDR3 protein: CASRVSSGSSYEQYF
V gene: TRBV10-1; D gene: TRBD2; J gene: TRBJ2-1; CDR3 length: 15; clone size: once; CDR3 DNA: TGCGCCAGTGGGTGGGGACTAGCGGAGAACAATGAGCAGTTCTTC; CDR3 protein: CASGWGLAENNEQFF
V gene: TRBV2; D gene: NA; J gene: TRBJ1-3; CDR3 length: 16; clone size: few; CDR3 DNA: TGTGCCAGCAGTGAATTAGGAGGAGGGTTCGAAAACACCATATATTTT; CDR3 protein: CASSELGGGFENTIYF
V gene: TRBV10-1; D gene: NA; J gene: TRBJ2-2; CDR3 length: 12; clone size: NA; CDR3 DNA: TGCGCCAGCAGCACGAGGGCCGGGGAGCTGTTTTTT; CDR3 protein: CASSTRAGELFF
V gene: TRBV19; D gene: NA; J gene: TRBJ1-5; CDR3 length: 15; clone size: NA; CDR3 DNA: TGTGCCAGTAGTGCGGTGGCTTATAGCAATCAGCCCCAGCATTTT; CDR3 protein: CASSAVAYSNQPQHF
V gene: TRBV6-1; D gene: TRBD1; J gene: TRBJ1-3; CDR3 length: 19; clone size: NA; CDR3 DNA: TGTGCCAGCAGTGAAAGCTGGACAGGGTATCCAGGAGCGTGGAACACCATATATTTT; CDR3 protein: CASSESWTGYPGAWNTIYF
V gene: TRBV29-1; D gene: NA; J gene: TRBJ2-7; CDR3 length: 16; clone size: NA; CDR3 DNA: TGCAGCGTTGAAGGGAAACCGGGACAAGGATCCTACGAGCAGTACTTC; CDR3 protein: CSVEGKPGQGSYEQYF
V gene: TRBV4-1; D gene: TRBD2; J gene: TRBJ2-3; CDR3 length: 16; clone size: NA; CDR3 DNA: TGCGCCAGCAGCCGAGATAGCGGGACTAGCACAGATACGCAGTATTTT; CDR3 protein: CASSRDSGTSTDTQYF
V gene: TRBV9; D gene: TRBD2; J gene: TRBJ2-2; CDR3 length: 16; clone size: NA; CDR3 DNA: TGTGCCAGCAGCGCCACCGGGGGACTAGCGGACGGGGAGCTGTTTTTT; CDR3 protein: CASSATGGLADGELFF
V gene: TRBV15; D gene: NA; J gene: TRBJ2-7; CDR3 length: 12; clone size: NA; CDR3 DNA: TGTGCCACCCGGAGGGCCGGCGGCGAGCAGTACTTC; CDR3 protein: CATRRAGGEQYF
V gene: TRBV7-6; D gene: NA; J gene: TRBJ1-4; CDR3 length: 14; clone size: NA; CDR3 DNA: TGTGCCAGCAGCTTGGGGCCAGGGGCAGAAAAACTGTTTTTT; CDR3 protein: CASSLGPGAEKLFF
V gene: TRBV11-2; D gene: TRBD1; J gene: TRBJ2-7; CDR3 length: 13; clone size: NA; CDR3 DNA: TGTGCCAGCAGCTTAGGGACAGGGGGCGAGCAGTACTTC; CDR3 protein: CASSLGTGGEQYF
V gene: TRBV6-1; D gene: NA; J gene: TRBJ2-3; CDR3 length: 15; clone size: NA; CDR3 DNA: TGTGCCAGCAGTGTTGGGGCAGGATCCACAGATACGCAGTATTTT; CDR3 protein: CASSVGAGSTDTQYF
V gene: TRBV11-3; D gene: TRBD2; J gene: TRBJ2-1; CDR3 length: 16; clone size: NA; CDR3 DNA: TGTGCCAGCAGCGCAAGACTAGCGGGAGGGCCCAGTGAGCAGTTCTTC; CDR3 protein: CASSARLAGGPSEQFF
V gene: TRBV11-2; D gene: TRBD1; J gene: TRBJ2-7; CDR3 length: 12; clone size: NA; CDR3 DNA: TGTGCCAGCAGCCCACAGGGGAGCGAGCAGTACTTC; CDR3 protein: CASSPQGSEQYF
V gene: TRBV28; D gene: TRBD1; J gene: TRBJ1-5; CDR3 length: 15; clone size: few; CDR3 DNA: TGTGCCAGCAGCAAACGACAGGGCGGCAATCAGCCCCAGCATTTT; CDR3 protein: CASSKRQGGNQPQHF
V gene: TRBV5-4; D gene: TRBD2; J gene: TRBJ2-7; CDR3 length: 15; clone size: once; CDR3 DNA: TGTGCCAGCAGCGCAGGACTAGCGGCGACCTACGAGCAGTACTTC; CDR3 protein: CASSAGLAATYEQYF
V gene: TRBV27; D gene: NA; J gene: TRBJ2-3; CDR3 length: 18; clone size: NA; CDR3 DNA: TGTGCCAGCAGTTTAGAGCGGGTCCCGAATGTATTCACAGATACGCAGTATTTT; CDR3 protein: CASSLERVPNVFTDTQYF
V gene: TRBV2; D gene: TRBD2; J gene: TRBJ2-2; CDR3 length: 17; clone size: NA; CDR3 DNA: TGTGCCAGCAGATGGACTAGCGGGTTTCGGGACACCGGGGAGCTGTTTTTT; CDR3 protein: CASRWTSGFRDTGELFF
V gene: TRBV7-8; D gene: NA; J gene: TRBJ2-7; CDR3 length: 14; clone size: NA; CDR3 DNA: TGTGCCAGCAGCCCTGACTTCCGATCCTACGAGCAGTACTTC; CDR3 protein: CASSPDFRSYEQYF
V gene: TRBV19; D gene: TRBD2; J gene: TRBJ2-7; CDR3 length: 15; clone size: NA; CDR3 DNA: TGTGCCAGTAGGGCGGGACTAGCTGCCACCTACGAGCAGTACTTC; CDR3 protein: CASRAGLAATYEQYF
V gene: TRBV4-1; D gene: NA; J gene: TRBJ2-6; CDR3 length: 17; clone size: NA; CDR3 DNA: TGCGCCAGCAGCCCCCGTGGAGGGGCAACAGGGGCCAACGTCCTGACTTTC; CDR3 protein: CASSPRGGATGANVLTF
V gene: TRBV28; D gene: NA; J gene: TRBJ2-1; CDR3 length: 12; clone size: NA; CDR3 DNA: TGTGCCAGCAGTTTAACGGAGAATGAGCAGTTCTTC; CDR3 protein: CASSLTENEQFF
V gene: TRBV7-8; D gene: NA; J gene: TRBJ1-5; CDR3 length: 16; clone size: NA; CDR3 DNA: TGTGCCAGCAGCAACCCTTCAGACAGGATAGATCAGCCCCAGCATTTT; CDR3 protein: CASSNPSDRIDQPQHF
V gene: TRBV30; D gene: TRBD1; J gene: TRBJ1-2; CDR3 length: 14; clone size: NA; CDR3 DNA: TGTGCCTGGAGTTTCCTGACAGGGGTCCATGGCTACACCTTC; CDR3 protein: CAWSFLTGVHGYTF
V gene: TRBV7-3; D gene: TRBD1; J gene: TRBJ2-2; CDR3 length: 16; clone size: once; CDR3 DNA: TGTGCCAGCAGCTTAACAGGGGGCGCTGTCCCCGGGGAGCTGTTTTTT; CDR3 protein: CASSLTGGAVPGELFF
V gene: TRBV10-3; D gene: TRBD1; J gene: TRBJ2-7; CDR3 length: 13; clone size: NA; CDR3 DNA: TGTGCCATCAGATCCGGGACAGACTACGAGCAGTACTTC; CDR3 protein: CAIRSGTDYEQYF
V gene: TRBV11-2; D gene: TRBD1; J gene: TRBJ2-7; CDR3 length: 13; clone size: NA; CDR3 DNA: TGTGCCAGCAGCCGACAGGGGGCCCACGAGCAGTACTTC; CDR3 protein: CASSRQGAHEQYF
V gene: TRBV6-5; D gene: NA; J gene: TRBJ2-5; CDR3 length: 15; clone size: NA; CDR3 DNA: TGTGCCAGCAGCTGGTCGGGTACTAGCCTAGAGACCCAGTACTTC; CDR3 protein: CASSWSGTSLETQYF